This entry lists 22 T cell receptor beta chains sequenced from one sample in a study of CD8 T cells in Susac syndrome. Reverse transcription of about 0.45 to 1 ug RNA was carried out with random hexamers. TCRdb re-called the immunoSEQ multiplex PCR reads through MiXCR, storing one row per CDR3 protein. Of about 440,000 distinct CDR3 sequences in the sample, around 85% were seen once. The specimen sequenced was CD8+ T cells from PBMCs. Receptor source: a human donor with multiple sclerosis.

CDR3 in amino acids: CASSPIRDHARETQYF. CDR3 coding DNA: TGTGCCAGCTCACCAATCCGGGACCACGCCAGAGAGACCCAGTACTTC. The chain uses TRBV18 and TRBJ2-5; TRBD1 or TRBD2 may be the D gene (5 bases each). CDR3 size: 16 residues. Germline CDR1 KGHSH, CDR2 LQKENI. V was pared by 2 bases and J by 4 bases, with 17 bases between.

DNA of the CDR3: TGTGCCAGCAGTGCCCGACTAGCGGGGCACACAGATACGCAGTATTTT. It is translated as CASSARLAGHTDTQYF. The chain recombines TRBV2 with TRBJ2-3; TRBD2 matches at 11 bases. Unmatched junction bases numbered 5, after V lost 4 bases and J lost 2 bases. The CDR3 contains 16 residues. Germline V gene data show CDR1 as SNHLY and CDR2 as FYNNEI.

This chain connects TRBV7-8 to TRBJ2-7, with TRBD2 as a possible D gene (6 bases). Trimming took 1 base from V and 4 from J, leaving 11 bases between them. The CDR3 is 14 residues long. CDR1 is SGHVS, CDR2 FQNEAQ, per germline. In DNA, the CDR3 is TGTGCCAGCAGCTTAGGTGAGGGAGGATACGAGCAGTACTTC. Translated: CASSLGEGGYEQYF. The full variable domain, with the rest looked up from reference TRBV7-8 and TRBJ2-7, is GAGVSQSPRYKVAKRGQDVALRCDPISGHVSLFWYQQALGQGPEFLTYFQNEAQLDKSGLPSDRFFAERPEGSVSTLKIQRTQQEDSAVYLCASSLGEGGYEQYFGPGTRLTVT.

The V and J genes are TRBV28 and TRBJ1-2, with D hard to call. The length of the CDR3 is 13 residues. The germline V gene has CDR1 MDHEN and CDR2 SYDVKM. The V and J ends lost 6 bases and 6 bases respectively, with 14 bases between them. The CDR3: CASRDPSGDGYTF. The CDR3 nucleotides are TGTGCCAGCAGAGATCCCTCGGGTGATGGCTACACCTTC.

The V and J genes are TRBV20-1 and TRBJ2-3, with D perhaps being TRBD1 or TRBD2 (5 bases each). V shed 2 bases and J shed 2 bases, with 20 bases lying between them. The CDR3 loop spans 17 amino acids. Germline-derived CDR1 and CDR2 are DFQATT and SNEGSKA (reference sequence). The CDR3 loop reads CSARLLGTTSITDTQYF. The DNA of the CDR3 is TGCAGTGCTAGATTGTTAGGGACCACAAGCATCACAGATACGCAGTATTTT.

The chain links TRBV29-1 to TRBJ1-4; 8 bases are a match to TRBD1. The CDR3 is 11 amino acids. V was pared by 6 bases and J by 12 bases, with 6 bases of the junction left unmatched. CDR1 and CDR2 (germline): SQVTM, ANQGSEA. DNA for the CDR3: TGCAGCGTCATCGACAGGGGCCAACTGTTTTTT. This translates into CSVIDRGQLFF.

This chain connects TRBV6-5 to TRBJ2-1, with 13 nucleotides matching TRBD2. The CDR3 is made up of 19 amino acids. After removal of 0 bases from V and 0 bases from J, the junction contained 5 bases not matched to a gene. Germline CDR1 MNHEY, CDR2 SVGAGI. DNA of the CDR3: TGTGCCAGCAGTTACTCCGGACTAGCGGGGGACAACTCCTACAATGAGCAGTTCTTC. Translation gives CASSYSGLAGDNSYNEQFF.

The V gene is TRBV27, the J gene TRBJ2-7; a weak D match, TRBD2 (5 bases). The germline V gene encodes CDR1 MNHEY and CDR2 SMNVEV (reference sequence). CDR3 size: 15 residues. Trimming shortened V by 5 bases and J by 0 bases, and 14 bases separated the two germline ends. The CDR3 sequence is CASSPGSMGSYEQYF. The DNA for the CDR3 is TGTGCCAGCAGTCCGGGATCGATGGGCTCCTACGAGCAGTACTTC.

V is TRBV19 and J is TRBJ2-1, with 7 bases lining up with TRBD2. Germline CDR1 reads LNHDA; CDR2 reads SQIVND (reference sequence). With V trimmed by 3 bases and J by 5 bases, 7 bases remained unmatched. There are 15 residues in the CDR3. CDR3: CASSIGLELNNEQFF. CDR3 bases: TGTGCCAGTAGTATCGGACTAGAGCTGAACAATGAGCAGTTCTTC.

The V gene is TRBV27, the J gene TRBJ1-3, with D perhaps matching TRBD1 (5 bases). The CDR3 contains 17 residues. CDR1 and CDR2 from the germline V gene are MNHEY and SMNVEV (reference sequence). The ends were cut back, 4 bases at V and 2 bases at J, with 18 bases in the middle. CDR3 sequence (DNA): TGTGCCAGCAGTTCCCGGGACGCAGGGACCACTGGAAACACCATATATTTT. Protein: CASSSRDAGTTGNTIYF.

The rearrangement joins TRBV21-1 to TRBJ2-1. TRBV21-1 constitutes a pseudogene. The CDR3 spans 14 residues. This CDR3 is CASSPAGVLGEQFF. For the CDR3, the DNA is TGTGCCAGCAGCCCAGCGGGAGTGCTCGGTGAGCAGTTCTTC.

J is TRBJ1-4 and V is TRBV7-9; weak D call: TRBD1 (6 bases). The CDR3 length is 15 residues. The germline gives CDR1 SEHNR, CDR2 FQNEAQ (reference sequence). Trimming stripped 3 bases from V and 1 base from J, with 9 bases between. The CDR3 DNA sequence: TGTGCCAGCAGCTTCCTACAGGGAACTAATGAAAAACTGTTTTTT. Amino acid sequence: CASSFLQGTNEKLFF.

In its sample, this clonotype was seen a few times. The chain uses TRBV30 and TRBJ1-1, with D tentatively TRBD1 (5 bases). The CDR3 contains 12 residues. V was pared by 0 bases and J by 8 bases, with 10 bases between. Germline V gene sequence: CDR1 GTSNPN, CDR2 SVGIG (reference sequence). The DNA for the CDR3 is TGTGCCTGGAGTGTCGGGGGACCAGAAGCTTTCTTT. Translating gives CAWSVGGPEAFF.

The CDR3 region has the DNA TGTGCCAGCAGCTTGCCAGAGGGTTACGAGCAGTACTTC. Translating gives CASSLPEGYEQYF. The rearrangement joins TRBV7-9 to TRBJ2-7, with D tentatively TRBD2 (5 bases). CDR1 SEHNR and CDR2 FQNEAQ come from the germline V gene (reference sequence). This CDR3 contains 13 residues. V was clipped by 3 bases and J by 4 bases, with 10 bases between them.

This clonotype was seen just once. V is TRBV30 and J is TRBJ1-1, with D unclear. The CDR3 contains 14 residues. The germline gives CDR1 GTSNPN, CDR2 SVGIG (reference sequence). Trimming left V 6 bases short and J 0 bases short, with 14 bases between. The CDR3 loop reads CACTTGNMNTEAFF. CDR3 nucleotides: TGTGCCTGTACTACCGGGAATATGAACACTGAAGCTTTCTTT.

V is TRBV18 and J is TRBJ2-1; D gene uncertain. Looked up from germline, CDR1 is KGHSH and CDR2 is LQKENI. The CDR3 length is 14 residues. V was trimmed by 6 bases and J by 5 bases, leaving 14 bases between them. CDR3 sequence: CASSSETTNNEQFF. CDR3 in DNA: TGTGCCAGCTCCTCCGAGACAACTAACAATGAGCAGTTCTTC.

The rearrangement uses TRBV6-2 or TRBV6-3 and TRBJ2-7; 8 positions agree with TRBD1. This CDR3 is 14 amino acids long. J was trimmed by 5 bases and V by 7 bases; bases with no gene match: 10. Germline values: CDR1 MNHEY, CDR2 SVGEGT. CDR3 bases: TGTGCCAGCAACGACAGGACAGGGTCTCACGAGCAGTACTTC. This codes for CASNDRTGSHEQYF.

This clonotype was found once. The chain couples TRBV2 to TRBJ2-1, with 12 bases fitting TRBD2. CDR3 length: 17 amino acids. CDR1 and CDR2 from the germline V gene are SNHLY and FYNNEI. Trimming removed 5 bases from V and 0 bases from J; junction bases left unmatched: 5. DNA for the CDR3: TGTGCCAGCAGTAGTGGACTAGCGGGGAGCTCCTACAATGAGCAGTTCTTC. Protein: CASSSGLAGSSYNEQFF.

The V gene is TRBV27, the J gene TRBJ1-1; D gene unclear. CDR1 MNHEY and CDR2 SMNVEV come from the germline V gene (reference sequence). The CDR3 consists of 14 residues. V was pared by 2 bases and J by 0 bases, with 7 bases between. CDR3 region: CASSLLSMNTEAFF. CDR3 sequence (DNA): TGTGCCAGCAGTTTACTCTCTATGAACACTGAAGCTTTCTTT.

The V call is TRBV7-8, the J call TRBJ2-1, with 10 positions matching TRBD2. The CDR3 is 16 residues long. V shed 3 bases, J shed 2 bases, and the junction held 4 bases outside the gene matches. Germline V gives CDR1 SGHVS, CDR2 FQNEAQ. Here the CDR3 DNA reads TGTGCCAGCAGCTTGTTTCTAGCGGGGGCCTACAATGAGCAGTTCTTC. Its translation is CASSLFLAGAYNEQFF. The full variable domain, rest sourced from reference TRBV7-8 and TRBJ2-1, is GAGVSQSPRYKVAKRGQDVALRCDPISGHVSLFWYQQALGQGPEFLTYFQNEAQLDKSGLPSDRFFAERPEGSVSTLKIQRTQQEDSAVYLCASSLFLAGAYNEQFFGPGTRLTVL.

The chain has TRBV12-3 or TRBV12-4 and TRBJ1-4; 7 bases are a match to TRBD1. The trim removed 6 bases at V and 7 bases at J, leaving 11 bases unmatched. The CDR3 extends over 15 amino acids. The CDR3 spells CASSPTLRGAEKLFF. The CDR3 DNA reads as TGTGCCAGCAGCCCAACCCTCAGGGGGGCTGAAAAACTGTTTTTT.

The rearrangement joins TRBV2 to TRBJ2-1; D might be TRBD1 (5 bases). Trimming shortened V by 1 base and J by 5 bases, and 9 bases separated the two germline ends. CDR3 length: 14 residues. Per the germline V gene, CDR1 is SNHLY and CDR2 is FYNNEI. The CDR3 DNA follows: TGTGCCAGCAGTGAAGTACCACAGGACAATGAGCAGTTCTTC. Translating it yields CASSEVPQDNEQFF.